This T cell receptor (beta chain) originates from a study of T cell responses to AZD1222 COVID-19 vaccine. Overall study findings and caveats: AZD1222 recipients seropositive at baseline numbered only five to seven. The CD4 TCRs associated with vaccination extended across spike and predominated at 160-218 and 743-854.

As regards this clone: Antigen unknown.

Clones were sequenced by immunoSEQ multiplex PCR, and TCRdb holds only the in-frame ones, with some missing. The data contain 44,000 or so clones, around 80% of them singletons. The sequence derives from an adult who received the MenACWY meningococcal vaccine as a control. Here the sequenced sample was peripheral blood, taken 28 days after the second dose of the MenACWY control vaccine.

Written as DNA, the CDR3 is TGCGCCAGCAGCTGGATCGGGACTAGCGGGAGATCCTACGAGCAGTACTTC. Translation gives CASSWIGTSGRSYEQYF. The chain has TRBV5-1 and TRBJ2-7; 14 bases are shared with TRBD2. The CDR3 sequence is 17 residues long. V shed 3 bases, J shed 1 base, and the junction held 6 bases outside the gene matches. Germline CDR1 reads SGHRS; CDR2 reads YFSETQ.